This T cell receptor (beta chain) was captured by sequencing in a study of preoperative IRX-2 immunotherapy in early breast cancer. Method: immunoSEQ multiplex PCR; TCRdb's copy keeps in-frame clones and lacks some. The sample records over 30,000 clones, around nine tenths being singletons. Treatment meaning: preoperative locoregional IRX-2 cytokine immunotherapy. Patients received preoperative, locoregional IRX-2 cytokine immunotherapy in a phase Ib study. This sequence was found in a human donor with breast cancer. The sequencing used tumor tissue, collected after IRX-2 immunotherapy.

The CDR3: CASSATGGTEAFF. CDR3 nucleotide sequence: TGTGCCAGTAGTGCCACAGGGGGCACTGAAGCTTTCTTT. The chain links TRBV19 to TRBJ1-1; 8 bases agree with TRBD1. CDR3 length equals 13 residues. Germline V lookup: CDR1 LNHDA, CDR2 SQIVND (reference sequence). V was pared by 5 bases and J by 4 bases, with 3 bases of the junction left unmatched. Complete variable domain (other parts from reference TRBV19 and TRBJ1-1): DGGITQSPKYLFRKEGQNVTLSCEQNLNHDAMYWYRQDPGQGLRLIYYSQIVNDFQKGDIAEGYSVSREKKESFPLTVTSAQKNPTAFYLCASSATGGTEAFFGQGTRLTVV.